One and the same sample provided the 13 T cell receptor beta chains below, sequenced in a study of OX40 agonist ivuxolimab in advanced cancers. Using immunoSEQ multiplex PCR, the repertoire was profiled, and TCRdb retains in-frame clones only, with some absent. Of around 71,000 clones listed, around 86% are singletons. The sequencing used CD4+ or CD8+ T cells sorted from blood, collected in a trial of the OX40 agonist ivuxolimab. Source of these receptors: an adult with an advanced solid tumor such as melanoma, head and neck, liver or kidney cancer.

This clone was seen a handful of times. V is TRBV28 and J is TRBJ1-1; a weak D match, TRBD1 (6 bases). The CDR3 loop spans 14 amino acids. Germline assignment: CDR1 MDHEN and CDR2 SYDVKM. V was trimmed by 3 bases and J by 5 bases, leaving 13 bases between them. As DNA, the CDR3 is TGTGCCAGCAGTTTCCCCAGGGGTGAAACTGAAGCTTTCTTT. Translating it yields CASSFPRGETEAFF.

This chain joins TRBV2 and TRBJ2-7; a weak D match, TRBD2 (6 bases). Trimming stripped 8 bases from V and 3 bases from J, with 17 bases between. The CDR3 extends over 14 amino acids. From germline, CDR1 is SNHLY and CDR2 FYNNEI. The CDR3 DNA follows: TGTGCCAGCGGCTACGGGGGTCCTGGCTACGAGCAGTACTTC. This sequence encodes CASGYGGPGYEQYF.

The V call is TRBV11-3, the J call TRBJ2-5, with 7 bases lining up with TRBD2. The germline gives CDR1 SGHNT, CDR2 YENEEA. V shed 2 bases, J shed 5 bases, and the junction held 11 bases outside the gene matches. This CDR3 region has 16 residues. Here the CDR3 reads CASSLRSGEGRETQYF. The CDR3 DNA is TGTGCCAGCAGCTTACGGTCGGGGGAGGGCCGTGAGACCCAGTACTTC.

The CDR3 region is CASSPLAGTYNEQFF. CDR3 nucleotides: TGTGCCAGCTCACCACTAGCAGGGACATACAATGAGCAGTTCTTC. J is TRBJ2-1 and V is TRBV18; tentative D call: TRBD1 (6 bases). Per germline, CDR1 KGHSH and CDR2 LQKENI. CDR3 size: 15 residues. V lost 1 base, J lost 4 bases, and 11 bases lay in between.

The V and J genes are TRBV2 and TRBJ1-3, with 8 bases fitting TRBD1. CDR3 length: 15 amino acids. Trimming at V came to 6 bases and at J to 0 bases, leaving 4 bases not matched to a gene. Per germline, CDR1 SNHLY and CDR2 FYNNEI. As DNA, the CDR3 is TGTGCCAGCAGGCTCGGGACAGGCTCTGGAAACACCATATATTTT. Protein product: CASRLGTGSGNTIYF.

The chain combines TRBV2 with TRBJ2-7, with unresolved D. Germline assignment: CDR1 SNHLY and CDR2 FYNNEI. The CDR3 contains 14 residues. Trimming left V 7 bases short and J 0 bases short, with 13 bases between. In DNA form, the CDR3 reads TGTGCCAGCAAGACTCTCGTGAGCTCCTACGAGCAGTACTTC. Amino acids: CASKTLVSSYEQYF.

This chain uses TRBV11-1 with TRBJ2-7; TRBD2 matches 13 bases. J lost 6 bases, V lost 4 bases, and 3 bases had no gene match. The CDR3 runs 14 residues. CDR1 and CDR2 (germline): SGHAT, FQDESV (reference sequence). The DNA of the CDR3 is TGTGCCAGCAGCTCTGGACTAGCGGGAGCCGAGCAGTACTTC. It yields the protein CASSSGLAGAEQYF.

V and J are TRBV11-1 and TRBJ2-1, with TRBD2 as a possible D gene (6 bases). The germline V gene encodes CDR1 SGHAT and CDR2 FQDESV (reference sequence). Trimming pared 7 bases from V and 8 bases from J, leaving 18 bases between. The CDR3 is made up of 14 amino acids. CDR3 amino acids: CASKSGTLVDEQFF. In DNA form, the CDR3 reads TGTGCCAGCAAGTCCGGGACTTTGGTGGATGAGCAGTTCTTC. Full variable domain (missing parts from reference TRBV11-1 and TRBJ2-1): EAEVAQSPRYKITEKSQAVAFWCDPISGHATLYWYRQILGQGPELLVQFQDESVVDDSQLPKDRFSAERLKGVDSTLKIQPAELGDSAMYLCASKSGTLVDEQFFGPGTRLTVL.

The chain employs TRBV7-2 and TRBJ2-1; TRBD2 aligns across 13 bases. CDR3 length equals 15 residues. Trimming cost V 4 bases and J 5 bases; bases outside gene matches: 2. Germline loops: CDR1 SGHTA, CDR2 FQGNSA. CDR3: CASSSGLAGNNEQFF. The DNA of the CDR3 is TGTGCCAGCAGCTCGGGACTAGCGGGGAACAATGAGCAGTTCTTC.

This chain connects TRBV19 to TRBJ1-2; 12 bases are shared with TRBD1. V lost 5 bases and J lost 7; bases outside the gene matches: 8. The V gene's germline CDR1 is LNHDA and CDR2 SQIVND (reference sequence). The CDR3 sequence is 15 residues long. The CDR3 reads CASSVPGQGAPGYTF. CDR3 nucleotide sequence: TGTGCCAGTAGTGTTCCGGGACAGGGGGCGCCTGGCTACACCTTC.

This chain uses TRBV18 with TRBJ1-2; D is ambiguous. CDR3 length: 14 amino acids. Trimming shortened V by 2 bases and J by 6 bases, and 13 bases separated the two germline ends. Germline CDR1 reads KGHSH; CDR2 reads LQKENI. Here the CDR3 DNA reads TGTGCCAGCTCACCAATAGCGGAGGGCGATGGCTACACCTTC. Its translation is CASSPIAEGDGYTF. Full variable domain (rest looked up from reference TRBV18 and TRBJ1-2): NAGVMQNPRHLVRRRGQEARLRCSPMKGHSHVYWYRQLPEEGLKFMVYLQKENIIDESGMPKERFSAEFPKEGPSILRIQQVVRGDSAAYFCASSPIAEGDGYTFGSGTRLTVV.

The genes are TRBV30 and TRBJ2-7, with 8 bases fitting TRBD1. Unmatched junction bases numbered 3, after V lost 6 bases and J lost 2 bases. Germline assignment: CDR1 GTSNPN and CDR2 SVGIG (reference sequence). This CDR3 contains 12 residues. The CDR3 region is CACDRGTYEQYF. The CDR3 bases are TGTGCCTGCGACAGGGGCACCTACGAGCAGTACTTC.

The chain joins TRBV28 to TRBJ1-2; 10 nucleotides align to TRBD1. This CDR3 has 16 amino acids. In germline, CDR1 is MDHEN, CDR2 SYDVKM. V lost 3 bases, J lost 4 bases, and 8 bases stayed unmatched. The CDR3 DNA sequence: TGTGCCAGCAGTTTCCCGGGACAGGGGACCTCCTATGGCTACACCTTC. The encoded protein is CASSFPGQGTSYGYTF.